The 3 T cell receptor beta chains in this list originate from one sample, sequenced in a study of T cells after yellow fever vaccination. In TCRdb, the 5' RACE reads were re-called with MiXCR into one record per CDR3 protein. The sample contains around 500,000 distinct CDR3 sequences, about a fifth of which appear only once. The sample was PBMCs, taken approximately 20 days after the first yellow fever vaccination. All receptors come from a young man who received the YFV17D yellow fever vaccine.

The chain has TRBV15 and TRBJ2-1, with 12 nucleotides matching TRBD2. The CDR3 is 19 residues long. The germline V gene encodes CDR1 LNHNV and CDR2 YYDKDF (reference sequence). Trimming took 0 bases from V and 7 from J; bases not matched to a gene: 13. CDR3 loop: CATSRDRASGGGLENEQFF. Written as DNA, the CDR3 is TGTGCCACCAGCAGAGATCGGGCTAGCGGGGGGGGCCTGGAAAATGAGCAGTTCTTC.

This clonotype was found a few times. The V gene is TRBV4-1, the J gene TRBJ1-5; 7 positions match TRBD1. The CDR3 covers 17 residues. The germline V gene encodes CDR1 MGHRA and CDR2 YSYEKL. V was pared by 4 bases and J by 0 bases, with 9 bases of the junction left unmatched. The CDR3 protein is CASSPRYRGYSNQPQHF. The CDR3 DNA is TGCGCCAGCAGCCCACGATACAGGGGATATAGCAATCAGCCCCAGCATTTT.

This clonotype was counted between two and nine times. J is TRBJ1-2 and V is TRBV4-3, with a possible D match to TRBD1 (5 bases). Trimming shortened V by 4 bases and J by 3 bases, and 15 bases separated the two germline ends. CDR1 and CDR2 (germline): LGHNA, YSLEER. This CDR3 contains 15 residues. The CDR3, as DNA: TGCGCCAGCAGCCCGGGGGGGAGCCCTCACTATGGCTACACCTTC. It specifies CASSPGGSPHYGYTF.